Given below is one TCR beta chain in context. The data belong to a study of cytotoxic CD8 clonotypes in ibrutinib-treated CLL. With V trimmed by 5 bases and J by 6 bases, 9 bases remained unmatched. Germline loops: CDR1 SNHLY, CDR2 FYNNEI. CDR3 size: 14 residues. Profiling relied on immunoSEQ multiplex PCR, and the TCRdb table lists in-frame clones only, not all of them. The repertoire holds some 98,000 clones, with approximately 82% as singletons. Sequences were derived from PBMCs, sampled after 12 months of ibrutinib treatment. This clonotype originated in a human donor with chronic lymphocytic leukemia. This chain joins TRBV2 and TRBJ2-7; 8 positions agree with TRBD2. The CDR3 DNA follows: TGTGCCAGCAGTTTTGTCGGGGGGGCCGGCGAGCAGTACTTC. It translates to CASSFVGGAGEQYF.